The entry that follows covers one T cell receptor (beta chain) sequence. The sample originates from a study of T-cell reconstitution after alpha-beta-depleted transplantation in children. The length of the CDR3 is 16 residues. Trimming left V 8 bases short and J 8 bases short, with 27 bases between. In germline, CDR1 is MDHEN, CDR2 SYDVKM. TCRbeta library preparation incorporated unique molecular identifiers. TCRdb reanalysed the PCR reads using MiXCR and keeps one entry per CDR3 protein. The table shows hundreds of thousands of distinct CDR3 sequences, with approximately 12% occurring only once. The sample in question was PBMCs, obtained from the stem cell graft. The chain is built from TRBV28 and TRBJ1-1, with D unclear. The clonotype originates from a human donor who donated a stem cell graft to a child with Fanconi anemia. The CDR3 here is CASFNSEVLKRPEAFF. Here the CDR3 DNA reads TGTGCCAGCTTCAATTCGGAGGTCCTAAAGAGGCCCGAAGCTTTCTTT.